A single sample is the source of the 22 T cell receptor beta chains below, sequenced in a study of blood T cell repertoires in COVID-19. Libraries were prepared by immunoSEQ multiplex PCR; TCRdb keeps only in-frame clonotypes and omits some of them. The sample consists of some 21,000 clones, roughly 89% of them appearing once. The sequenced sample consisted of peripheral blood. The receptors derive from an elderly woman with active or convalescent COVID-19.

The chain uses TRBV9 and TRBJ2-5; 8 positions match TRBD1. Germline values: CDR1 SGDLS, CDR2 YYNGEE. This CDR3 spans 13 amino acids. The J segment lost 9 bases and the V segment lost 0 bases, leaving 4 bases of the junction unmatched. The CDR3 DNA sequence: TGTGCCAGCAGCGTAGGGACAGGGCTTGCCCAGTACTTC. Its translation: CASSVGTGLAQYF.

The DNA for the CDR3 is TGTGCCAGCAGTCCACAGGGGGAGGGGGGCGCAGCTTTCTTT. This gives the protein CASSPQGEGGAAFF. The chain couples TRBV28 to TRBJ1-1; 8 bases fit TRBD1. The CDR3 is made up of 14 amino acids. Germline loops: CDR1 MDHEN, CDR2 SYDVKM. The ends lost 5 bases at V and 10 bases at J; junction bases unmatched: 12.

The V and J genes are TRBV6-5 and TRBJ2-4, with D tentatively TRBD1 (5 bases). CDR1 is MNHEY and CDR2 is SVGAGI in the germline V gene. V lost 8 bases, J lost 6 bases, and 11 bases lay in between. The CDR3 spans 12 residues. CDR3 DNA sequence: TGTGCCAGCGGGCAGGGTAGAAACATTCAGTACTTC. Translating it yields CASGQGRNIQYF.

The chain joins TRBV7-2 to TRBJ2-1, with 10 positions matching TRBD2. Trimming removed 5 bases from V and 8 bases from J; junction bases left unmatched: 12. The germline gives CDR1 SGHTA, CDR2 FQGNSA. The CDR3 totals 16 residues. DNA for the CDR3: TGTGCCAGCAGCCCAATCGCCAGCGGGGGGGCTCATGAGCAGTTCTTC. Its translation is CASSPIASGGAHEQFF. Full variable domain (outside the CDR3, taken from reference TRBV7-2 and TRBJ2-1): GAGVSQSPSNKVTEKGKDVELRCDPISGHTALYWYRQSLGQGLEFLIYFQGNSAPDKSGLPSDRFSAERTGGSVSTLTIQRTQQEDSAVYLCASSPIASGGAHEQFFGPGTRLTVL.

The chain carries TRBV2 and TRBJ2-1; D may be TRBD1 (5 bases). V was trimmed by 0 bases and J by 12 bases, leaving 6 bases between them. The CDR3 is 11 residues long. Per germline, CDR1 SNHLY and CDR2 FYNNEI. In DNA, the CDR3 is TGTGCCAGCAGTGAAGCAAGGGGGCAGTTCTTC. Protein product: CASSEARGQFF.

The rearrangement links TRBV7-9 to TRBJ1-2; D is ambiguous. Germline CDR1 SEHNR, CDR2 FQNEAQ (reference sequence). V lost 5 bases and J 0 bases, leaving 10 bases between the germline ends. The CDR3 consists of 14 residues. As DNA, the CDR3 is TGTGCCAGCAGCCCCCCCGGAGCTAACTATGGCTACACCTTC. This translates into CASSPPGANYGYTF.

CDR3 residues: CASSRSGTNIGKLFF. The CDR3 DNA is TGCGCCAGCAGCCGATCCGGGACAAATATAGGAAAACTGTTTTTT. This chain uses TRBV4-3 with TRBJ1-4, with TRBD1 as a possible D gene (6 bases). CDR1 is LGHNA and CDR2 is YSLEER in the germline V gene. The CDR3 loop spans 15 amino acids. Trimming shortened V by 4 bases and J by 10 bases, and 19 bases separated the two germline ends.

This chain joins TRBV28 and TRBJ1-2; D might be TRBD1 (6 bases). Looked up from germline, CDR1 is MDHEN and CDR2 is SYDVKM. CDR3 length: 14 amino acids. Deletions cut 2 bases from V and 8 bases from J, with 15 bases between. DNA of the CDR3: TGTGCCAGCAGTTTAACTACGGGGGGCGGCGGCTACACCTTC. It yields the protein CASSLTTGGGGYTF.

V is TRBV24-1 and J is TRBJ2-7; TRBD1 agrees at 7 bases. V lost 3 bases and J lost 4; bases outside the gene matches: 8. This CDR3 is 15 amino acids long. Germline values: CDR1 KGHDR, CDR2 SFDVKD. CDR3 coding DNA: TGTGCCACCAGTGATAACCGGGACAGTAAGTACGAGCAGTACTTC. This encodes CATSDNRDSKYEQYF.

The rearrangement links TRBV6-2 or TRBV6-3 to TRBJ2-3, with 7 bases matching TRBD2. The CDR3 totals 17 residues. Germline V gene sequence: CDR1 MNHEY, CDR2 SVGEGT. The trim removed 4 bases at V and 5 bases at J, leaving 15 bases unmatched. CDR3 loop: CASSFGSSGGSLDTQYF. The DNA for the CDR3 is TGTGCCAGCAGTTTCGGTTCTTCGGGGGGAAGTTTAGATACGCAGTATTTT.

This sequence joins TRBV7-2 and TRBJ2-5, with a possible D match to TRBD1 (6 bases). Deletions cut 6 bases from V and 0 bases from J, with 14 bases between. The V gene's germline CDR1 is SGHTA and CDR2 FQGNSA. This CDR3 is built from 15 residues. CDR3 sequence: CASSFLRQDQETQYF. In DNA, the CDR3 is TGTGCCAGCAGTTTTCTACGACAGGACCAAGAGACCCAGTACTTC.

Within the sample, this clone is medium-sized. The chain joins TRBV5-1 to TRBJ2-2; 14 nucleotides line up with TRBD2. The J segment lost 8 bases and the V segment lost 4 bases, leaving 7 bases of the junction unmatched. This CDR3 has 16 amino acids. The germline V gene has CDR1 SGHRS and CDR2 YFSETQ. The DNA of the CDR3 is TGCGCCAGCAGCACCGGACTAGCGGGAGGCGGGGGGGAGCTGTTTTTT. It specifies CASSTGLAGGGGELFF.

V gene TRBV7-6 combines with J gene TRBJ1-6, with 7 bases matching TRBD1. The CDR3 consists of 14 residues. J lost 8 bases, V lost 1 base, and 2 bases had no gene match. Germline CDR1 is SGHVS and CDR2 is FNYEAQ. CDR3 region: CASSLGDSYSPLHF. The DNA for the CDR3 is TGTGCCAGCAGCTTAGGGGACAGTTATTCACCCCTCCACTTT.

The chain is built from TRBV6-1 and TRBJ2-3; a possible D gene is TRBD1 (5 bases). Trimming took 7 bases from V and 2 from J, leaving 10 bases between them. The CDR3 extends over 13 amino acids. Germline V gene sequence: CDR1 MNHNS, CDR2 SASEGT. The CDR3 nucleotides read TGTGCCAGCACCAGGGCTTCCACAGATACGCAGTATTTT. It codes for CASTRASTDTQYF.

The chain recombines TRBV4-1 with TRBJ2-7, with TRBD2 matching 8 bases. The CDR3 is 19 residues long. CDR1 and CDR2 (germline): MGHRA, YSYEKL. V lost 0 bases to trimming and J lost 0 bases; unmatched junction nucleotides: 13. CDR3 nucleotides: TGCGCCAGCAGCCAAGATATGTATTCGGGGGGGGCTAGCTCCTACGAGCAGTACTTC. The encoded protein is CASSQDMYSGGASSYEQYF.

This chain joins TRBV28 and TRBJ1-2, with 7 bases identical to TRBD1. The CDR3 extends over 15 amino acids. The trim removed 8 bases at V and 2 bases at J, leaving 11 bases unmatched. Germline CDR1 MDHEN, CDR2 SYDVKM. CDR3 sequence: CASGELGTANYGYTF. DNA for the CDR3: TGTGCCAGCGGAGAATTAGGGACAGCAAACTATGGCTACACCTTC.

This clone turned up a few times. The CDR3 reads CASSELWTSGSHEQFF. CDR3 bases: TGTGCCAGCAGTGAACTGTGGACTAGCGGGAGTCATGAGCAGTTCTTC. The chain joins TRBV6-1 to TRBJ2-1; 13 nucleotides match TRBD2. V gave up 2 bases and J gave up 8 bases; unmatched junction bases: 6. The germline gives CDR1 MNHNS, CDR2 SASEGT. CDR3 length: 16 amino acids.

The rearrangement uses TRBV7-3 and TRBJ2-3; 8 nucleotides match TRBD2. Germline assignment: CDR1 SGHTA and CDR2 FQGTGA. The CDR3 has 14 residues. V lost 6 bases and J lost 4; bases outside the gene matches: 6. Written as DNA, the CDR3 is TGTGCCAGCAGGGCGGGGGGTGGAGCAGATACGCAGTATTTT. Its translation is CASRAGGGADTQYF.

The chain is built from TRBV12-5 and TRBJ1-5; 7 bases match TRBD1. CDR3 length: 18 amino acids. Germline V lookup: CDR1 LGHNT, CDR2 FRNRAP. The ends lost 3 bases at V and 0 bases at J; junction bases unmatched: 11. The CDR3 nucleotides read TGTGCTAGTGGTTTAGGGGGCAGCCTCCGTTATAGCAATCAGCCCCAGCATTTT. Its translation is CASGLGGSLRYSNQPQHF. Based on the CDR3 plus reference TRBV12-5 and TRBJ1-5, the full variable domain is DARVTQTPRHKVTEMGQEVTMRCQPILGHNTVFWYRQTMMQGLELLAYFRNRAPLDDSGMPKDRFSAEMPDATLATLKIQPSEPRDSAVYFCASGLGGSLRYSNQPQHFGDGTRLSIL.

This chain joins TRBV28 and TRBJ1-3; D might be TRBD1 (6 bases). V was cut by 4 bases and J by 2 bases, with 15 bases left in between. The CDR3 runs 16 residues. Germline V CDR1 and CDR2: MDHEN, SYDVKM. The CDR3 nucleotides read TGTGCCAGCAGTTCACTCAGGGGACCCACTGGAAACACCATATATTTT. Translating gives CASSSLRGPTGNTIYF.

The rearrangement uses TRBV6-4 and TRBJ2-3; the D gene is possibly TRBD2 (5 bases). Deletions cut 2 bases from V and 1 base from J, with 10 bases between. CDR1 MRHNA and CDR2 SNTAGT come from the germline V gene. CDR3 size: 15 residues. The CDR3 coding sequence is TGTGCCAGCAGTGACCGGCCCGGGGGCACAGATACGCAGTATTTT. Protein product: CASSDRPGGTDTQYF.

This rearrangement joins TRBV6-1 to TRBJ1-2; TRBD1 matches at 9 bases. CDR3 length: 14 residues. Per germline, CDR1 MNHNS and CDR2 SASEGT. V was pared by 5 bases and J by 5 bases, with 6 bases of the junction left unmatched. The CDR3 DNA reads as TGTGCCAGCAGTTTCTTACAGGGGGCGTATGGCTACACCTTC. Translated: CASSFLQGAYGYTF.